This passage covers 18 T cell receptor beta chains from one sample sequenced in a study of blood T cell repertoires in COVID-19. The protocol was immunoSEQ multiplex PCR, while the TCRdb copy is restricted to in-frame clones and leaves out a portion. In the table there are over 200,000 clones, roughly 90% of which are singletons. Sequences were obtained from peripheral blood. The source is a woman aged 55 to 70 with acute or convalescent COVID-19.

The genes are TRBV7-3 and TRBJ2-2; the D gene is possibly TRBD1 (6 bases). With 5 bases removed from V and 0 bases from J, the gap between germline ends came to 13 bases. In germline, CDR1 is SGHTA, CDR2 FQGTGA. CDR3 length equals 16 residues. As DNA, the CDR3 is TGTGCCAGCAGCCTGGCCGGGACAACGAACACCGGGGAGCTGTTTTTT. Protein sequence: CASSLAGTTNTGELFF.

The chain uses TRBV6-5 and TRBJ1-1; unclear D gene. In germline, CDR1 is MNHEY, CDR2 SVGAGI. Trimming left V 8 bases short and J 1 base short, with 11 bases between. The CDR3 totals 13 residues. The CDR3, as DNA: TGTGCCAGCCTACAGCCCCCGAACACTGAAGCTTTCTTT. Translated, it gives CASLQPPNTEAFF.

The V and J genes are TRBV12-3 or TRBV12-4 and TRBJ2-7, with D tentatively TRBD1 (6 bases). The ends were cut back, 7 bases at V and 9 bases at J, with 19 bases in the middle. This CDR3 region has 13 residues. CDR3 in DNA: TGTGCCAGCACCCGAAGACAGGACCGGGGGCAGTACTTC. Translation gives CASTRRQDRGQYF.

V usage is TRBV5-1 and J usage is TRBJ2-1, with 9 positions matching TRBD2. Germline CDR1 is SGHRS and CDR2 is YFSETQ. V trimming: 5 bases; J trimming: 4 bases; junction bases outside the gene matches: 10. The CDR3 spans 16 residues. The CDR3 spells CASSLSGGLTYNEQFF. The DNA for the CDR3 is TGCGCCAGCAGTTTGAGCGGGGGGTTGACTTACAATGAGCAGTTCTTC.

This chain uses TRBV7-9 with TRBJ1-1; possibly TRBD1 for D (5 bases). The CDR3 is 16 residues long. The germline V gene has CDR1 SEHNR and CDR2 FQNEAQ (reference sequence). The ends were cut back, 1 base at V and 3 bases at J, with 15 bases in the middle. Here the CDR3 DNA reads TGTGCCAGCAGCTTAGATGTCCAGGGATGGGACACTGAAGCTTTCTTT. This translates into CASSLDVQGWDTEAFF. The full variable domain, in which reference TRBV7-9 and TRBJ1-1 provide the parts outside the CDR3, is DTGVSQNPRHKITKRGQNVTFRCDPISEHNRLYWYRQTLGQGPEFLTYFQNEAQLEKSRLLSDRFSAERPKGSFSTLEIQRTEQGDSAMYLCASSLDVQGWDTEAFFGQGTRLTVV.

This chain links TRBV4-3 with TRBJ2-7; TRBD2 aligns across 8 bases. The germline gives CDR1 LGHNA, CDR2 YSLEER. The CDR3 is 14 amino acids. The V gene end was trimmed by 1 base and the J gene end by 4 bases; junction bases not matched to a gene: 3. Written as DNA, the CDR3 is TGCGCCAGCAGCCAAGTCGGGGGGGAGTACGAGCAGTACTTC. It yields the protein CASSQVGGEYEQYF.

This rearrangement joins TRBV21-1 to TRBJ1-5; the D call of TRBD1 is as the table states it, not checked on the DNA. TRBV21-1 is a pseudogene locus. The CDR3 runs 15 residues. In DNA form, the CDR3 reads TGTGCCAGCAGCTCTCAGGGGCGGGTCGATCAGCCCCAGCATTTT. This gives the protein CASSSQGRVDQPQHF.

This clone occurred once. This CDR3 is CASSPATVGEKLFF. The CDR3 DNA is TGCGCCAGCAGCCCCGCCACAGTAGGCGAAAAACTGTTTTTT. The V gene is TRBV5-1, the J gene TRBJ1-4; no definite D call. Trimming left V 4 bases short and J 8 bases short, with 15 bases between. The CDR3 loop spans 14 amino acids. Germline V CDR1 and CDR2: SGHRS, YFSETQ.

The chain carries TRBV24-1 and TRBJ2-5, with TRBD1 matching 7 bases. The CDR3 covers 14 residues. Trimming removed 10 bases from V and 7 bases from J; junction bases left unmatched: 14. CDR1 is KGHDR, CDR2 SFDVKD, per germline. This chain's CDR3 is CATGTAREGWTQYF. The DNA for the CDR3 is TGTGCCACGGGGACAGCCCGCGAAGGTTGGACCCAGTACTTC.

The sample holds one count of this clone. The chain has TRBV27 and TRBJ1-4, with 7 bases fitting TRBD1. Germline V gives CDR1 MNHEY, CDR2 SMNVEV (reference sequence). There are 17 residues in the CDR3. Losses at the gene ends were 3 bases for V and 0 bases for J; bases not matched to a gene: 7. CDR3 nucleotide sequence: TGTGCCAGCAGTTTTCGTACAGGGGATACAACTAATGAAAAACTGTTTTTT. It encodes CASSFRTGDTTNEKLFF.

V is TRBV5-1 and J is TRBJ2-7, with 7 bases matching TRBD1. Trimming took 4 bases from V and 3 from J; bases not matched to a gene: 4. The CDR3 is 13 amino acids. The germline V gene has CDR1 SGHRS and CDR2 YFSETQ. The chain's CDR3 is CASSTGQNYEQYF. Here the CDR3 DNA reads TGCGCCAGCAGCACGGGACAGAACTACGAGCAGTACTTC.

This chain connects TRBV29-1 to TRBJ2-7; 9 bases are a match to TRBD1. This CDR3 region has 13 residues. V shed 4 bases and J 3 bases; nucleotides not matched to a gene: 4. CDR1 and CDR2 (germline): SQVTM, ANQGSEA. The CDR3 protein is CSVGRDRDYEQYF. The CDR3 coding sequence is TGCAGCGTTGGCCGGGACAGGGACTACGAGCAGTACTTC.

This clone has more than one count but fewer than ten. This chain joins TRBV5-1 and TRBJ1-4; D is ambiguous. With 5 bases removed from V and 6 bases from J, the gap between germline ends came to 17 bases. The CDR3 extends over 15 amino acids. Germline CDR1 is SGHRS and CDR2 is YFSETQ. The CDR3 DNA reads TGCGCCAGCAGGGGAGGTGTGAGAGGCGATGAAAAACTGTTTTTT. It encodes CASRGGVRGDEKLFF.

This clone was counted between two and nine times. V and J are TRBV7-6 and TRBJ2-7; a weak D match, TRBD1 (6 bases). The CDR3 has 14 amino acids. Looked up from germline, CDR1 is SGHVS and CDR2 is FNYEAQ. The V end was cut by 1 base, the J end by 2 bases, with 9 bases between. CDR3 coding DNA: TGTGCCAGCAGCTTAGAACAGGGTCCCTACGAGCAGTACTTC. Amino acids: CASSLEQGPYEQYF.

This clone came up once. The sample holds other DNA sequences that translate to the same CDR3. The CDR3 loop reads CASSLVGDNEKLFF. The CDR3 nucleotides are TGCGCCAGCAGCCTAGTAGGGGATAATGAAAAACTGTTTTTT. This sequence joins TRBV5-1 and TRBJ1-4, with D possibly TRBD1 on 5 matching bases. This CDR3 is built from 14 residues. The V gene lost 4 bases and the J gene lost 4 bases, with 11 bases spanning the gap. Germline V gene lookup returns CDR1 SGHRS and CDR2 YFSETQ.

The chain combines TRBV10-3 with TRBJ1-1; D might be TRBD1 (5 bases). Germline-derived CDR1 and CDR2 are ENHRY and SYGVKD. The CDR3 extends over 14 amino acids. The V end lost 2 bases, the J end lost 2 bases, and 9 bases lay between the germline ends. CDR3 in DNA: TGTGCCATCAGTGAGGGGGGGGGAAACACTGAAGCTTTCTTT. Translation gives CAISEGGGNTEAFF.

The chain has TRBV12-5 and TRBJ1-6; TRBD1 matches at 12 bases. The CDR3 extends over 20 amino acids. Trimming cost V 5 bases and J 1 base; bases outside gene matches: 12. Germline CDR1 reads LGHNT; CDR2 reads FRNRAP. The CDR3 DNA follows: TGTGCTAGTGGTCTGTCGGCCGGGACAGGGGGCGCGTCCTATAATTCACCCCTCCACTTT. Encoded protein: CASGLSAGTGGASYNSPLHF.

The chain has TRBV9 and TRBJ1-4; D might be TRBD1 (6 bases). This CDR3 region has 15 residues. Germline CDR1 is SGDLS and CDR2 is YYNGEE. Trimming shortened V by 0 bases and J by 8 bases, and 14 bases separated the two germline ends. The CDR3 nucleotides are TGTGCCAGCAGCGTAGCTGGGCAGGGGAGCGAAAAACTGTTTTTT. Amino acid sequence: CASSVAGQGSEKLFF. The variable domain in full, completed from reference TRBV9 and TRBJ1-4, reads DSGVTQTPKHLITATGQRVTLRCSPRSGDLSVYWYQQSLDQGLQFLIQYYNGEERAKGNILERFSAQQFPDLHSELNLSSLELGDSALYFCASSVAGQGSEKLFFGSGTQLSVL.